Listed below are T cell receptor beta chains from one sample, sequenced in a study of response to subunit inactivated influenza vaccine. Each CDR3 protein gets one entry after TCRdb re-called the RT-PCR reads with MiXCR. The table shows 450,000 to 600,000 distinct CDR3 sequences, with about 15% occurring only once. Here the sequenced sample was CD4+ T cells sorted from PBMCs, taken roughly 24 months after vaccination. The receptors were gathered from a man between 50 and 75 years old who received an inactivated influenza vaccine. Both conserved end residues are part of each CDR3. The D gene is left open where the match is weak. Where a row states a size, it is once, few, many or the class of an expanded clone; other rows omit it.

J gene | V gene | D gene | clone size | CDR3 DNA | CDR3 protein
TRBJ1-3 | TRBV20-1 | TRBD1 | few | TGCAGTGCTCGTTACAGGGGCTCTGGAAACACCATATATTTT | CSARYRGSGNTIYF
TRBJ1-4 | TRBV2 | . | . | TGTGCCAGCAGGGTACAGGGCGCTAATGAAAAACTGTTTTTT | CASRVQGANEKLFF
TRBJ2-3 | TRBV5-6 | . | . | TGTGCCAGCAGCTTGATCGGGGTTGGAACAGATACGCAGTATTTT | CASSLIGVGTDTQYF
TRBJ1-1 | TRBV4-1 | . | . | TGCGCCAGCAGCCAAATGCGCCCCAACACTGAAGCTTTCTTT | CASSQMRPNTEAFF
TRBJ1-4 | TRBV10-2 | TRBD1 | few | TGCGCCAGCAGTGAACAGGGGAGCCTTAATGAAAAACTGTTTTTT | CASSEQGSLNEKLFF
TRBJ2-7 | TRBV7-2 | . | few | TGTGCCAGCAGCTTAGCCCCGGAGTATGGCGAGCAGTACTTC | CASSLAPEYGEQYF
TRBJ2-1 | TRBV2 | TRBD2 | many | TGTGCCAGCAAATACGATAGCGGGGGGGGGAATGAGCAGTTCTTC | CASKYDSGGGNEQFF
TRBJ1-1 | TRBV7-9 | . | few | TGTGCCAGCAGCTTAGTGGGTGGGGGAACTGAAGCTTTCTTT | CASSLVGGGTEAFF
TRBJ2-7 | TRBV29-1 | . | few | TGCAGCGTTAAGCTGGGCTACGAGCAGTACTTC | CSVKLGYEQYF
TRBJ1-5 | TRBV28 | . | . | TGTGCCACCCACGGGGGCGCATCGGGCAATCAGCCCCAGCATTTT | CATHGGASGNQPQHF
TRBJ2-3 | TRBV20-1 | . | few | TGCAGTGCTATAGGGGGGTCAGATACGCAGTATTTT | CSAIGGSDTQYF
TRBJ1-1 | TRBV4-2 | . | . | TGTGCCAGCAGCCAAGGGGTGGCGGGGAACACTGAAGCTTTCTTT | CASSQGVAGNTEAFF
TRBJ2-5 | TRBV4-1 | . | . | TGCGCCAGCAGCCACCGTCGGGGGAACCAAGAGACCCAGTACTTC | CASSHRRGNQETQYF
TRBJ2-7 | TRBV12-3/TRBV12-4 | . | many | TGTGCCAGCAGTTTAAGATCGCAGGCGGCGCACGAGCAGTACTTC | CASSLRSQAAHEQYF
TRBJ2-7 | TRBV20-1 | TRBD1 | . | TGCAGTGCTTCAGGGACAGGGAGCTCCTACGAGCAGTACTTC | CSASGTGSSYEQYF
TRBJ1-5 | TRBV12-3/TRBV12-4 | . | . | TGTGCCAGCAGTTGGTCCGGGGATCAGCCCCAGCATTTT | CASSWSGDQPQHF
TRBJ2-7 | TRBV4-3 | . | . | TGCGCCAGCAGCTCAACGACAGGTTGGCAGTACTTC | CASSSTTGWQYF
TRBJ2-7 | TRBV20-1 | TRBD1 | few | TGCAGTGCTAGAGACGGGACAGGGTCCTACGAGCAGTACTTC | CSARDGTGSYEQYF
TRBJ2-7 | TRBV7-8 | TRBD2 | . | TGTGCCAGCAGCTTAGTTCGTGCTAGCGGGAGGAACGAGCAGTACTTC | CASSLVRASGRNEQYF
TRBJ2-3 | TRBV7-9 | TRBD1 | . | TGTGCCAGCAGCTGGCCCGGGACAGACACAGATACGCAGTATTTT | CASSWPGTDTDTQYF
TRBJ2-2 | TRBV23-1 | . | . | TGCGCCCACATAAGTGCAGGGGCAAAAACCGGGGAGCTGTTTTTT | CAHISAGAKTGELFF
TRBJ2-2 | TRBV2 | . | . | TGTGCCACCGCGGGACAAAACACCGGGGAGCTGTTTTTT | CATAGQNTGELFF
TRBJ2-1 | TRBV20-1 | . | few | TGCAGTGCTAGAGATCGCTGGCTCGGGCAGTTCTTC | CSARDRWLGQFF
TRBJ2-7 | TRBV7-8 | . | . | TGTGCCAGCAGCGTCCACCAGGGGTACGAGCAGTACTTC | CASSVHQGYEQYF
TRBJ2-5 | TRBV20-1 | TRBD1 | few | TGCAGTGCTTCCGTACAGGGGACCCAAGAGACCCAGTACTTC | CSASVQGTQETQYF
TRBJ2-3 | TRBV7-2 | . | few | TGTGCCAGCAGCTGGGCGGGGGCATACACAGATACGCAGTATTTT | CASSWAGAYTDTQYF
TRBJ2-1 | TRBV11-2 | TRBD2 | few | TGTGCCAGCAGCTTAATAGCGGGGACCTACAATGAGCAGTTCTTC | CASSLIAGTYNEQFF
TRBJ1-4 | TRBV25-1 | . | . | TGTGCCAGCAGTGAATTTCGGTCGGCTTTTAATGAAAAACTGTTTTTT | CASSEFRSAFNEKLFF
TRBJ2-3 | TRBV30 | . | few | TGTGCCCGTGGGCAGGGTACAGATACGCAGTATTTT | CARGQGTDTQYF
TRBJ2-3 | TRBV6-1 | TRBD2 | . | TGTGCCAGCAGTGTGACGGCGGGAGGCCCAGATACGCAGTATTTT | CASSVTAGGPDTQYF
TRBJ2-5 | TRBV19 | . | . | TGTGCCAGTAGTATGGGAGGCAGGAAAGAGACCCAGTACTTC | CASSMGGRKETQYF
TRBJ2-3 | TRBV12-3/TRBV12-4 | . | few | TGTGCCAGCAGTCCACGGGGGCTAGCAGATACGCAGTATTTT | CASSPRGLADTQYF
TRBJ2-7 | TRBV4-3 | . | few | TGCGCCAGCAGCCAAGCAACGGACAGAGTCCCTTACGAGCAGTACTTC | CASSQATDRVPYEQYF
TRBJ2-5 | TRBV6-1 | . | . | TGTGCCAGCAGTGTCTTAGGCGCTCAACACCAAGAGACCCAGTACTTC | CASSVLGAQHQETQYF
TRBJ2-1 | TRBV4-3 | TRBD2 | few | TGCGCCAGCAGCCTAGCACCGACTAGCGGGAGATCTTACAATGAGCAGTTCTTC | CASSLAPTSGRSYNEQFF
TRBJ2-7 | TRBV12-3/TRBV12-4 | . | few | TGTGCCAGCAGTCCATCTCGCCGGCTAGCCTACGAGCAGTACTTC | CASSPSRRLAYEQYF
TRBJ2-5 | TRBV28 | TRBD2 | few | TGTGCCAGCAGTTTAAGACTAGCGGGAGGTGAGACCCAGTACTTC | CASSLRLAGGETQYF
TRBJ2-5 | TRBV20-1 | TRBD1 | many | TGCAGTGCTAGGGGACAGCAAGAGACCCAGTACTTC | CSARGQQETQYF
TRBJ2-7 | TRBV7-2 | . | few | TGTGCCAGCAGCCGGACCCTATACGAGCAGTACTTC | CASSRTLYEQYF
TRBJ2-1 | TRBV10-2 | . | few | TGCGCCAGCAGTGACCGAGGACAGTTCTATTACAATGAGCAGTTCTTC | CASSDRGQFYYNEQFF
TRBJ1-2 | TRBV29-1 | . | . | TGCAGCGACGAATCCCGGGTTTTC | CSDESRVF
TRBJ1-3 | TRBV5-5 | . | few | TGTGCCAGCAGCTTGGACCTTTCTGGAAACACCATATATTTT | CASSLDLSGNTIYF
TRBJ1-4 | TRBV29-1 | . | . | TGCAGCGCCCGTGATACAGGAAATGAAAAACTGTTTTTT | CSARDTGNEKLFF
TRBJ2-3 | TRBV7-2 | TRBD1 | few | TGTGCCAGCAGCCGGGACAGATATACGCAGTATTTT | CASSRDRYTQYF
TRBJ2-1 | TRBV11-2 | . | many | TGTGCCAGCAGCAAAGTCGGCGGGGGCGGGAGCCACAATGAGCAGTTCTTC | CASSKVGGGGSHNEQFF
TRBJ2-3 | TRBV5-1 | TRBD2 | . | TGCGCCAGCAGCTTGGGGGGACTAGCGGGGACCACAGATACGCAGTATTTT | CASSLGGLAGTTDTQYF
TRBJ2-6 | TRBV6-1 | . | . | TGTGCCAGCGAAGGAGGGGCCAACGTCCTGACTTTC | CASEGGANVLTF
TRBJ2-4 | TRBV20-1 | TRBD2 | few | TGCAGTGCTAGAGGGGCTAGCGGTCCCAAAAACATTCAGTACTTC | CSARGASGPKNIQYF
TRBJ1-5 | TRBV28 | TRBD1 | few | TGTGCCAGCAGTTCTACCGGCCGCAGGGGGCTCAATCAGCCCCAGCATTTT | CASSSTGRRGLNQPQHF
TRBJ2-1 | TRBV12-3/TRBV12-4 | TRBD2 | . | TGTGCCAGCTGTGGGGCTAGCGGGCAGGATGAGCAGTTCTTC | CASCGASGQDEQFF